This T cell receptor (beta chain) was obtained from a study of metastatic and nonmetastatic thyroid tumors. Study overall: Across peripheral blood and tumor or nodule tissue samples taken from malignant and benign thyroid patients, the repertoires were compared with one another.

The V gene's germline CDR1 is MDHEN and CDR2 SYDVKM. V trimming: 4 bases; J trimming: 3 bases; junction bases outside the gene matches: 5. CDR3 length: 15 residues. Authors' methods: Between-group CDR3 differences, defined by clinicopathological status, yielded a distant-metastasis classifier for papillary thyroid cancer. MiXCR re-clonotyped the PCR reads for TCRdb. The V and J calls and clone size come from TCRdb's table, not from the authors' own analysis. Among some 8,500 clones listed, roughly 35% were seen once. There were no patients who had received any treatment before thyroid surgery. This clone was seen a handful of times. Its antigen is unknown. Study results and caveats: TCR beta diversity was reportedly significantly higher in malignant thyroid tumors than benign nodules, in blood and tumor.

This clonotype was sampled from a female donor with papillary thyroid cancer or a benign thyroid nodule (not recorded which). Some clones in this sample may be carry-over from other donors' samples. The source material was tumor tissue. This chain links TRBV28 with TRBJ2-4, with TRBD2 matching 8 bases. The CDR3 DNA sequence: TGTGCCAGCAGTTCCCCGGGACTAGTCAAAAACATTCAGTACTTC. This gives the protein CASSSPGLVKNIQYF. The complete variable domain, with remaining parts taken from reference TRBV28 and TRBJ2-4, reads DVKVTQSSRYLVKRTGEKVFLECVQDMDHENMFWYRQDPGLGLRLIYFSYDVKMKEKGDIPEGYSVSREKKERFSLILESASTNQTSMYLCASSSPGLVKNIQYFGAGTRLSVL.